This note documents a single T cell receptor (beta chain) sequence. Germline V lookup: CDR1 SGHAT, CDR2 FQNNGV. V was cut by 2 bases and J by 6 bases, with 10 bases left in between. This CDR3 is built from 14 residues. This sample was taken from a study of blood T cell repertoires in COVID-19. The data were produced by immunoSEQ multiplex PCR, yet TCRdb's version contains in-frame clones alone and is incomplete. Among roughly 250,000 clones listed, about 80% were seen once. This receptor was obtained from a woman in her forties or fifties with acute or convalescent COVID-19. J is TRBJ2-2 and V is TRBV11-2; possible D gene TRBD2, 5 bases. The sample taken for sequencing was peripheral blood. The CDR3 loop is CASSLSVGAGELFF. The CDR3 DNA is TGTGCCAGCAGCTTAAGTGTGGGAGCCGGGGAGCTGTTTTTT.